This T cell receptor beta chain was sequenced during a study of shared clonotypes between healthy human individuals. Study in general: Ranging from 18 to 49 in age, donors were a couple of women and a few men. Notes on the study in general: Across subsets, estimated richness was generally greater for naive than for memory populations.

Germline V gene sequence: CDR1 MNHEY, CDR2 SMNVEV (reference sequence). The CDR3 loop spans 12 amino acids. Between the trimmed V and J ends, which lost 3 bases and 8 bases, there was a span of 10 bases. Assay execution proceeded at the deep level. Clones were sequenced by immunoSEQ multiplex PCR, and TCRdb holds only the in-frame ones, with some missing. The data contain about 2.3 million clones, just under 95% of them seen just once; the ten biggest clones take up 0.3% to 0.4%. From CD4+ cells came CD45RA+ naive and CD45RA-negative memory subsets. This clone was recorded once. What it binds is unknown.

This clonotype was sampled from a man aged 18-30 years in good health. Some clones in this sample may be carry-over from other donors' samples. This sequence joins TRBV27 and TRBJ1-2, with D tentatively TRBD1 (5 bases). The sequenced material came from naive CD4+ T cells from PBMCs. Subset reported: CD45RA+ positively selected. The CDR3 sequence: CASSLRGGGYTF. The CDR3 region has the DNA TGTGCCAGCAGTTTGAGGGGTGGCGGCTACACCTTC.